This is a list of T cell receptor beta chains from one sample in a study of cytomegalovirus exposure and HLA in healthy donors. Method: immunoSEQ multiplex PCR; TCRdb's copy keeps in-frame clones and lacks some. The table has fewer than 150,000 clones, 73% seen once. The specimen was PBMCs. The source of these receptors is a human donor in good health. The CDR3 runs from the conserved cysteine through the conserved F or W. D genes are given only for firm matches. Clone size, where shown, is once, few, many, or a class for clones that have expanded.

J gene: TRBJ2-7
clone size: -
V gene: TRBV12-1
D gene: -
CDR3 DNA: TGTGCCAGCAGCACAGACAGCTACGAGCAGTACTTC
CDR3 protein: CASSTDSYEQYF

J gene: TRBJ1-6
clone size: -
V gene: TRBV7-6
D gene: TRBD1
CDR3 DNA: TGTGCCAGCAGCTTAGAACAGGGGGTAGATTCACCCCTCCACTTT
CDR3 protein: CASSLEQGVDSPLHF

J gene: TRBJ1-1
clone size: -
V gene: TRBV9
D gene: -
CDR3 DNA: TGTGCCAGCAGCGTAACTCTGAACACTGAAGCTTTCTTT
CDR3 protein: CASSVTLNTEAFF

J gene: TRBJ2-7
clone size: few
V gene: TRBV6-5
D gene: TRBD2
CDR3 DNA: TGTGCCAGCAGCAGGACTAGCGGGGGCTACGAGCAGTACTTC
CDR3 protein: CASSRTSGGYEQYF

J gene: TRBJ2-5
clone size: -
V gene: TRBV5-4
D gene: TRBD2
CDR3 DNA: TGTGCCAGCAGCTTGGACGCTAGCGGGGCCGAGACCCAGTACTTC
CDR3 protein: CASSLDASGAETQYF

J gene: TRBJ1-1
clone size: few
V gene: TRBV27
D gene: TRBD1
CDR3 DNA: TGTGCCAGCGAATCTCGGACAGGGGGGAACACTGAAGCTTTCTTT
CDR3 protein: CASESRTGGNTEAFF

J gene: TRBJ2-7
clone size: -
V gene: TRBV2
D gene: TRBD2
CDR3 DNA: TGTGCCAGCACTGAGGGAGGGCTCGAGCAGTACTTC
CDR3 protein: CASTEGGLEQYF

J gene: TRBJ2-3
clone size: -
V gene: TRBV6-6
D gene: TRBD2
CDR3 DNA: TGTGCCAGCAGTTTTAGCGGGGGACCCACAGATACGCAGTATTTT
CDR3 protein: CASSFSGGPTDTQYF

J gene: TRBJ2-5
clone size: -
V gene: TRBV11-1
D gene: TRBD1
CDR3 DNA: TGTGCCAGCAGCTCCCCCGGGACAGGGTACTTAGAGACCCAGTACTTC
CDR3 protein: CASSSPGTGYLETQYF

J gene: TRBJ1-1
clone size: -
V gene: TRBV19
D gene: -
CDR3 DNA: TGTGCCAGTAGTATTGAAGGGGTAACTGAAGCTTTCTTT
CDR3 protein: CASSIEGVTEAFF

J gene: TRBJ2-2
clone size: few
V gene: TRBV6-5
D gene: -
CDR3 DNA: TGTGCCAGCACCTACGAGGACACCGGGGAGCTGTTTTTT
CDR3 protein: CASTYEDTGELFF

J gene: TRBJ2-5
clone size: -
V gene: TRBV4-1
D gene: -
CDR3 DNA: TGCGCCAGCAGCCAAGGCAGGGGTGAGACCCAGTACTTC
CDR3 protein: CASSQGRGETQYF

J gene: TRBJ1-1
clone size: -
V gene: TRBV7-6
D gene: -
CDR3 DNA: TGTGCCAGCAGTTCTCTGTCAGGGAACACTGAAGCTTTCTTT
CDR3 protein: CASSSLSGNTEAFF

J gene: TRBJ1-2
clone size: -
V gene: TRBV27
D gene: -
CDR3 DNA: TGTGCCAGCAGTTTAGGAACAGGATATGGCTACACCTTC
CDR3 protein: CASSLGTGYGYTF

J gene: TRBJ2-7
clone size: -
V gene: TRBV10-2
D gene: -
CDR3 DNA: TGCGCCAGCAGTGCCCAGTCCTACGAGCAGTACTTC
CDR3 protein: CASSAQSYEQYF

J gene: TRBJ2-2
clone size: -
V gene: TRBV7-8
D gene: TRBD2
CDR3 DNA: TGTGCCAGCACCCCCGGCGGGGGGGCGTCAGGGGAGCTGTTTTTT
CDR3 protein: CASTPGGGASGELFF

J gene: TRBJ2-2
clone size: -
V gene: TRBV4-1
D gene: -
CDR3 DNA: TGCGCCAGCAGCCAAGTTGGGGGCAGCGGGGAGCTGTTTTTT
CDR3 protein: CASSQVGGSGELFF

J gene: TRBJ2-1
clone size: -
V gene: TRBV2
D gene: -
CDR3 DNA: TGTGCCAGCAGTGGCCTAGGGGTCCCCTCCCCCTACAATGAGCAGTTCTTC
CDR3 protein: CASSGLGVPSPYNEQFF

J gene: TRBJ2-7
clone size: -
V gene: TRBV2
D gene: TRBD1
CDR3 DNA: TGTGCCAGCCTCCGGGACAGGGCTTCCTACGAGCAGTACTTC
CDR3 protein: CASLRDRASYEQYF

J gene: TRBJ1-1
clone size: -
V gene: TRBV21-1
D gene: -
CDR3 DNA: TGTGCCAGCAGCAAAGCGCTAGACAGAATAGCAATCTATGAAGCTTTCTTT
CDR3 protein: CASSKALDRIAIYEAFF

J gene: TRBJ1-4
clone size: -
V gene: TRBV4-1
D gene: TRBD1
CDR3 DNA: TGCGCCAGCAGGGCCCGGGCAACAACAGGGGTTGCAACTAATGAAAAACTGTTTTTT
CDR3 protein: CASRARATTGVATNEKLFF

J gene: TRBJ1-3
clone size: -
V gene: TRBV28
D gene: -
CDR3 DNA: TGTGCCAGCAGTTTAGCGACAGGTGTTAGCTCTGGAAACACCATATATTTT
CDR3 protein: CASSLATGVSSGNTIYF

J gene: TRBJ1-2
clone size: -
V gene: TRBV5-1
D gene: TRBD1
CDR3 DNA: TGCGCCAGCAGCTATTCGAGGGACAGACTACACTATGGCTACACCTTC
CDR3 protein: CASSYSRDRLHYGYTF

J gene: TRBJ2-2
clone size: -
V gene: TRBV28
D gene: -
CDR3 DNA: TGTGCCAGCAGTCGGAACACCGGGGAGCTGTTTTTT
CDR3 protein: CASSRNTGELFF

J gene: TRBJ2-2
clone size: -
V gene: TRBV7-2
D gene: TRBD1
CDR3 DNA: TGTGCCAGCAACCCGGGACAGGGGTACACCGGGGAGCTGTTTTTT
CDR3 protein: CASNPGQGYTGELFF

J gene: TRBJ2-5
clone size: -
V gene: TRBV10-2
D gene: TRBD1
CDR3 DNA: TGCGCCAGCGCTGGGGACAGTCAAGAGACCCAGTACTTC
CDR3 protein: CASAGDSQETQYF

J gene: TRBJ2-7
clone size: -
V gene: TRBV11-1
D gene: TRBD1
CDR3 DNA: TGTGCCAGCAGTCAGGGGGCAGGGGGCTACGAGCAGTACTTC
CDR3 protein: CASSQGAGGYEQYF

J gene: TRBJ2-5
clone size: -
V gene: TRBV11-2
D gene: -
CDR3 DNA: TGTGCCAGCAGCCGGGTCGAGACCCAGTACTTC
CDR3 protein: CASSRVETQYF

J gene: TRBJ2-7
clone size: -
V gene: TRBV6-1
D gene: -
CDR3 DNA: TGTGCCAGCAGTGGCAACAGGGTCGGGCAGTACTTC
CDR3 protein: CASSGNRVGQYF

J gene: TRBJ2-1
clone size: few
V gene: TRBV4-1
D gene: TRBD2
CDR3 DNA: TGCGCCAGCAGCCAACCACTAGCGGGGGCTATCAATGAGCAGTTCTTC
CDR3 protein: CASSQPLAGAINEQFF

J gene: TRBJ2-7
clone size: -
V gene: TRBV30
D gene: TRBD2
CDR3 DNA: TGTGCCTGGACGGGTCTAGCGGGATTTGGGGAGCAGTACTTC
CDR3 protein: CAWTGLAGFGEQYF

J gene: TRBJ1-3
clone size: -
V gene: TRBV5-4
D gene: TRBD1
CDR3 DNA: TGTGCCAGCAGCTTCAGGGGGGGAAACACCATATATTTT
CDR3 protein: CASSFRGGNTIYF

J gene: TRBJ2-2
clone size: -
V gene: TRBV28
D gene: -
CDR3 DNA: TGTGCCAGCAGTCCAGGATTGTTCACCGGGGAGCTGTTTTTT
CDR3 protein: CASSPGLFTGELFF

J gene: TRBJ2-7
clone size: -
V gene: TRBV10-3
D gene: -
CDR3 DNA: TGTGCCATCAGATCGGGGGAGGGGGGCTCCTACGAGCAGTACTTC
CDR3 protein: CAIRSGEGGSYEQYF

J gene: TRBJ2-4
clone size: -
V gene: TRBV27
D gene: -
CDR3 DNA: TGTGCCAGCTGGACTCTTAAGTACTTC
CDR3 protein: CASWTLKYF

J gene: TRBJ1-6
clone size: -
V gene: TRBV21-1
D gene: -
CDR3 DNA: TGTGCCAGCAGCAAAGCCAGGGGCAGGGTGAAACCCCTCCACTTT
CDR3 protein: CASSKARGRVKPLHF